These 4 T cell receptor beta chains came from one sample sequenced in a study of blood T cell repertoires in COVID-19. TCRdb keeps only in-frame clones here, not all; method: immunoSEQ multiplex PCR. Of 30,000 to 40,000 clones in the sample, roughly three quarters are singletons; the top ten hold under 20%. Sequencing was done on a sample of peripheral blood. The source is a human donor in a cohort sampled during active COVID-19.

The chain combines TRBV19 with TRBJ1-3, with a tentative D call TRBD1 (5 bases). The V end was cut by 7 bases, the J end by 3 bases, with 16 bases between. The CDR3 consists of 15 residues. Germline assignment: CDR1 LNHDA and CDR2 SQIVND (reference sequence). The CDR3 coding sequence is TGTGCCAGTACGGACACGTCGGCCCTTGGAAACACCATATATTTT. Protein sequence: CASTDTSALGNTIYF. Full variable domain (rest looked up from reference TRBV19 and TRBJ1-3): DGGITQSPKYLFRKEGQNVTLSCEQNLNHDAMYWYRQDPGQGLRLIYYSQIVNDFQKGDIAEGYSVSREKKESFPLTVTSAQKNPTAFYLCASTDTSALGNTIYFGEGSWLTVV.

The genes are TRBV7-8 and TRBJ2-1, with unresolved D. V was cut by 2 bases and J by 3 bases, with 5 bases left in between. The CDR3 extends over 13 amino acids. CDR1 SGHVS and CDR2 FQNEAQ come from the germline V gene. This CDR3 is CASSLTDYNEQFF. CDR3 in DNA: TGTGCCAGCAGCTTAACAGACTACAATGAGCAGTTCTTC.

This clone is large within its sample. The rearrangement uses TRBV7-2 and TRBJ1-2, with D uncertain. Trimming left V 5 bases short and J 0 bases short, with 7 bases between. Germline V lookup: CDR1 SGHTA, CDR2 FQGNSA. This CDR3 has 13 amino acids. The CDR3 DNA is TGTGCCAGCAGCGCGAGTACTAACTATGGCTACACCTTC. It specifies CASSASTNYGYTF. Full variable domain (remainder filled in from reference TRBV7-2 and TRBJ1-2): GAGVSQSPSNKVTEKGKDVELRCDPISGHTALYWYRQSLGQGLEFLIYFQGNSAPDKSGLPSDRFSAERTGGSVSTLTIQRTQQEDSAVYLCASSASTNYGYTFGSGTRLTVV.

The chain uses TRBV2 and TRBJ2-5; TRBD1 might be the D (6 bases). There are 14 residues in the CDR3. V was trimmed by 6 bases and J by 4 bases, leaving 15 bases between them. Germline lookup yields CDR1 SNHLY and CDR2 FYNNEI. The CDR3 DNA follows: TGTGCCAGCAGGGCTCAGACAGGAGCAGAGACCCAGTACTTC. This gives the protein CASRAQTGAETQYF.